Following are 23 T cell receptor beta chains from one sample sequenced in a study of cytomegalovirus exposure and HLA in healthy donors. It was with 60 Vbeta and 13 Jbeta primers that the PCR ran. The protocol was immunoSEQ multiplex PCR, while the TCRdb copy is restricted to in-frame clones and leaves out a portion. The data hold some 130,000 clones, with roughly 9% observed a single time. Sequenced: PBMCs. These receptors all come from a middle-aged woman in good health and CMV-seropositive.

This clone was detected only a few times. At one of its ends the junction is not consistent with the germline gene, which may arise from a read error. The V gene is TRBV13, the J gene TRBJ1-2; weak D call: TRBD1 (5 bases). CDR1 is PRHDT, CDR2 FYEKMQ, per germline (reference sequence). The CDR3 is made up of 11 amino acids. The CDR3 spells CASSSGGEFQF. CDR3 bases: TGTGCCAGCAGCTCCGGGGGGGAATTTCAGTTC. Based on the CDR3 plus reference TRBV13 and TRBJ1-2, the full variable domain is AAGVIQSPRHLIKEKRETATLKCYPIPRHDTVYWYQQGPGQDPQFLISFYEKMQSDKGSIPDRFSAQQFSDYHSELNMSSLELGDSALYFCASSSGGEFQFGSGTRLTVV.

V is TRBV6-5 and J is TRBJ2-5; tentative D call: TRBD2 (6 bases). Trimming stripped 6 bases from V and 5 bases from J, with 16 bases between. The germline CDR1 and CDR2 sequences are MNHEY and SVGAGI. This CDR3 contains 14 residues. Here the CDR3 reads CASSSPGLSETQYF. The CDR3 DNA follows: TGTGCCAGCAGCTCACCGGGACTTAGCGAGACCCAGTACTTC.

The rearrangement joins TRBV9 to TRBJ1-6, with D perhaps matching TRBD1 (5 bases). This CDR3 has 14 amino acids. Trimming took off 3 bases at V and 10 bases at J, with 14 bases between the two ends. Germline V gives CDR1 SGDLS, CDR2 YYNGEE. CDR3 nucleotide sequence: TGTGCCAGCAGCGCCGGGGGGGTGGACTCACCCCTCCACTTT. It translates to CASSAGGVDSPLHF.

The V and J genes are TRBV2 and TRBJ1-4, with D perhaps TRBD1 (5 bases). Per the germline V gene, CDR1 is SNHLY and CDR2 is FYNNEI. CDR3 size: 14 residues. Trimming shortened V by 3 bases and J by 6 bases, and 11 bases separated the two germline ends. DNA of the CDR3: TGTGCCAGCAGTGATTTGACGGGGGATGAAAAACTGTTTTTT. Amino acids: CASSDLTGDEKLFF.

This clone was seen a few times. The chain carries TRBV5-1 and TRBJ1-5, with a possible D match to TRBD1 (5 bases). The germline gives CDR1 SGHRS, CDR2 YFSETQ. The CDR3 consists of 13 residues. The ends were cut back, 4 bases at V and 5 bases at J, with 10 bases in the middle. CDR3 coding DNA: TGCGCCAGCAGCACAGACAGTTATCAGCCCCAGCATTTT. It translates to CASSTDSYQPQHF. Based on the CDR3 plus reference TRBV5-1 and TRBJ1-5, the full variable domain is KAGVTQTPRYLIKTRGQQVTLSCSPISGHRSVSWYQQTPGQGLQFLFEYFSETQRNKGNFPGRFSGRQFSNSRSEMNVSTLELGDSALYLCASSTDSYQPQHFGDGTRLSIL.

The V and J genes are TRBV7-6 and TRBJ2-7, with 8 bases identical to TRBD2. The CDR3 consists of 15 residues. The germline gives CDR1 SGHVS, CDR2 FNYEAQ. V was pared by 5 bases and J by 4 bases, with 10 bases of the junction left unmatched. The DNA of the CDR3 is TGTGCCAGCAGCCCCGAGCCAGCGGGGGCTTACGAGCAGTACTTC. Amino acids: CASSPEPAGAYEQYF.

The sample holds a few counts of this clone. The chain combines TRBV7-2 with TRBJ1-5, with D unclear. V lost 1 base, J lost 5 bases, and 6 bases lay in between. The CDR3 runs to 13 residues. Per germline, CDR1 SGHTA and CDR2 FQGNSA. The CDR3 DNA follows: TGTGCCAGCAGCTTAGAAGCGGATCAGCCCCAGCATTTT. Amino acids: CASSLEADQPQHF.

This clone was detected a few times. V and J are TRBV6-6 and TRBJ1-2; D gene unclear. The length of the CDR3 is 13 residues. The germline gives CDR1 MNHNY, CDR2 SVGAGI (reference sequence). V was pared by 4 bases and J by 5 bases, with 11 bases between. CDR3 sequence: CASSLADGYGYTF. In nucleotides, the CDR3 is TGTGCCAGCAGTTTAGCAGATGGATATGGCTACACCTTC.

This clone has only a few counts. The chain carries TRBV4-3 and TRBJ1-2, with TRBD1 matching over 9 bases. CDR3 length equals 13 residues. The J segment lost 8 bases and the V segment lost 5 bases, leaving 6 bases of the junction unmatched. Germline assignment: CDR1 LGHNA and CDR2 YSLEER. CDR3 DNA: TGCGCCAGCAGCTCACAGGGGGCGTGGGGCTACACCTTC. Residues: CASSSQGAWGYTF.

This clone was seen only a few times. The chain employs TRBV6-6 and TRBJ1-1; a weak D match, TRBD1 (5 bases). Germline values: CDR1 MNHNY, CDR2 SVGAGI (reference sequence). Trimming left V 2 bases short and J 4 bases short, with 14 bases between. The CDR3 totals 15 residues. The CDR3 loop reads CASSYRGVVGTEAFF. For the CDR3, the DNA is TGTGCCAGCAGTTACCGGGGGGTGGTAGGCACTGAAGCTTTCTTT.

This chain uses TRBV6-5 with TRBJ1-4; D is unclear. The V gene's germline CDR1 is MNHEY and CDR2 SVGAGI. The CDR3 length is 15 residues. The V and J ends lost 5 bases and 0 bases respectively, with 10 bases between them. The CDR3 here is CASSKRSATNEKLFF. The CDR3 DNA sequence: TGTGCCAGCAGTAAGAGGAGTGCAACTAATGAAAAACTGTTTTTT.

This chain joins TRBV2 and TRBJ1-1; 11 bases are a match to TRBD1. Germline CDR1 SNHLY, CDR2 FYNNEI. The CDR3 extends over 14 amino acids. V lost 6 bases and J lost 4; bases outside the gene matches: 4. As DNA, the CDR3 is TGTGCCAGCAGAGGACAGGGGGCTTCCACTGAAGCTTTCTTT. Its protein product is CASRGQGASTEAFF.

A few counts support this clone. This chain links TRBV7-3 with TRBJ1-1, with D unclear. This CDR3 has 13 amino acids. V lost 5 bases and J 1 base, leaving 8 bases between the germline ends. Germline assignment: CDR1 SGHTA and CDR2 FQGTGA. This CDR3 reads CASSVTRNTEAFF. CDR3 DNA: TGTGCCAGCAGCGTCACCAGGAACACTGAAGCTTTCTTT.

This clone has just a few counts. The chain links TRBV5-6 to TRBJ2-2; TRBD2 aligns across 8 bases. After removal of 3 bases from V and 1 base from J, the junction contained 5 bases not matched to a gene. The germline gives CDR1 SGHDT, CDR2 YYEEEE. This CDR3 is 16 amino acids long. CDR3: CASSYQLAENTGELFF. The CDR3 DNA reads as TGTGCCAGCAGCTACCAACTAGCGGAGAACACCGGGGAGCTGTTTTTT.

The CDR3 here is CASSEANRAADTQYF. In nucleotides, the CDR3 is TGTGCCAGCAGTGAAGCCAACAGGGCGGCAGATACGCAGTATTTT. V gene TRBV6-1 combines with J gene TRBJ2-3, with D perhaps matching TRBD1 (6 bases). From germline, CDR1 is MNHNS and CDR2 SASEGT. V lost 0 bases and J 4 bases, leaving 11 bases between the germline ends. The CDR3 spans 15 residues.

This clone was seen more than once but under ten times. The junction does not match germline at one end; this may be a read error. The DNA of the CDR3 is TGTGCCAGCAGCCCCGACAGGGGAGGACCCGTAGAATTT. It specifies CASSPDRGGPVEF. The chain is built from TRBV11-2 and TRBJ1-6; 8 nucleotides line up with TRBD1. CDR1 and CDR2 (germline): SGHAT, FQNNGV. The CDR3 has 13 amino acids.

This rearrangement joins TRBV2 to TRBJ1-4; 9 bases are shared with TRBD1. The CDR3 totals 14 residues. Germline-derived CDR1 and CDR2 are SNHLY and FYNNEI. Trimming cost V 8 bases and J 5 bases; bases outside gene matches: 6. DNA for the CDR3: TGTGCCAGCCACCCGGGACAGGGAAATGAAAAACTGTTTTTT. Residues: CASHPGQGNEKLFF.

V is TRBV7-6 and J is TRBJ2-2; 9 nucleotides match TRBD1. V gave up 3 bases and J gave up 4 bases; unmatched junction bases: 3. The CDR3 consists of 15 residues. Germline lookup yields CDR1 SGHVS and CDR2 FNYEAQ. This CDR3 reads CASSLGDRVTGELFF. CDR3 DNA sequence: TGTGCCAGCAGCTTGGGGGACAGGGTCACCGGGGAGCTGTTTTTT.

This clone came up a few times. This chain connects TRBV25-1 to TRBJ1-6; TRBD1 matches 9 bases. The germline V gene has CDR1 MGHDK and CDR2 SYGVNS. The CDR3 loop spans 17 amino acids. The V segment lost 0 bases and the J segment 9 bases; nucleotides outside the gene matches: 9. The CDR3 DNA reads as TGTGCCAGCAGTGAATACGAGAGGGACAGGGTGGTTTCACCCCTCCACTTT. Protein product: CASSEYERDRVVSPLHF.

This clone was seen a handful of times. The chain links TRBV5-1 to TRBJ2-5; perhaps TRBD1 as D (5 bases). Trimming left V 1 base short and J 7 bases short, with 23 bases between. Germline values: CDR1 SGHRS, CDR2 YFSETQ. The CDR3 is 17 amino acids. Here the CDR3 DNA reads TGCGCCAGCAGCTTGCCCTTAGGCGGTCCAGGGCAGGGGACCCAGTACTTC. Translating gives CASSLPLGGPGQGTQYF.

The CDR3 loop reads CASSAADLYEQYF. The CDR3 DNA reads as TGTGCCAGTAGTGCGGCGGATCTCTACGAGCAGTACTTC. The rearrangement uses TRBV19 and TRBJ2-7; D not certain. CDR3 length: 13 residues. CDR1 and CDR2 (germline): LNHDA, SQIVND (reference sequence). Trimming stripped 5 bases from V and 3 bases from J, with 11 bases between.

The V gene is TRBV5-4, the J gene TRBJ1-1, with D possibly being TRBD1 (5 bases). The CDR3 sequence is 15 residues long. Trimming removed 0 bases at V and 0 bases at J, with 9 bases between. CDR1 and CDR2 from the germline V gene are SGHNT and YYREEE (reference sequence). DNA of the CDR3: TGTGCCAGCAGCTTGGGGGGCCCCATGAACACTGAAGCTTTCTTT. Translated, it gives CASSLGGPMNTEAFF.

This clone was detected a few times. The CDR3 DNA sequence: TGCGCCAGCAGCTTGGAGTATGACAGGCTTAGTGAAGCTTTCTTT. Amino acids: CASSLEYDRLSEAFF. This chain links TRBV5-1 with TRBJ1-1, with D possibly TRBD1 on 6 matching bases. CDR3 size: 15 residues. CDR1 and CDR2 (germline): SGHRS, YFSETQ. Trimming took off 0 bases at V and 7 bases at J, with 16 bases between the two ends. The variable domain in full, completed from reference TRBV5-1 and TRBJ1-1, reads KAGVTQTPRYLIKTRGQQVTLSCSPISGHRSVSWYQQTPGQGLQFLFEYFSETQRNKGNFPGRFSGRQFSNSRSEMNVSTLELGDSALYLCASSLEYDRLSEAFFGQGTRLTVV.